Below, one T cell receptor (beta chain) is given with its context. Its antigen is still unknown. No clone much larger than this one lies a single base away; base qualities are absent. The entry originates in a study of blood T cell repertoires in COVID-19 (dated by TCRdb to about 2020). With respect to the entire study: Collaborator samples came from the United States, Italy and Spain and covered acute and convalescent phases of COVID-19. The prospective study material was composed of cDNA or gDNA derived from T cells, B-cell-depleted T cells, or PBMCs. The dataset comprised deeply sampled blood TCRbeta repertoires from subjects exposed to, actively infected with, or recovered from COVID-19. The repertoires were released in a freely available public database meant as a resource for research on the immune response to SARS-CoV-2. Samples came from the ongoing ImmuneRACE study (first 160 participants) plus 1,254 subjects from 6 global collaborators. The sample metadata nearly always contained a de-identified subject ID, COVID-19 status, age in years and sex. Where available, HLA class I and class II types were taken from metadata supplied by the sample provider and were not determined by assay-based typing.

TCRbeta CDR3 regions were amplified from genomic DNA by means of the immunoSEQ Assay, a bias-controlled multiplex PCR. As for the authors' bioinformatics: The number of nucleated cells in each sample was estimated from the amplification of reference gene primers within the assay. To quantify the absolute abundance of each unique TCRbeta CDR3 rearrangement, sequence reads were collapsed and filtered. For each sample, productive Simpson clonality was calculated by taking the square root of Simpson's diversity index across productive rearrangements. TCRdb obtained this table from immuneACCESS and retained in-frame rearrangements with V and J assigned. These tables miss some clones; where compared with another copy, unresolved V genes account for less than half of the shortfall, and the remainder is unexplained. D and trimming were read from the DNA, whereas the V and J calls and clone size are those reported in that table. The sample yields about 180,000 clones; about 85% were counted once. 7.5% to 10% of the sample comes from the top ten.

The V end loses 2 bases and the J end loses 6 bases, and a stretch of 8 bases separates them. Counted from cysteine to phenylalanine, this CDR3 has 13 amino acids. Only CDR3 DNA is held: 39 bases, read in frame from base 1. As encoded in the germline V gene, CDR1 is SGHDT while CDR2 is YYEEEE. Collaborating institutions collected whole blood in K2EDTA tubes following their own protocols. For TCRbeta analysis, collaborator samples were shipped as frozen whole blood, as isolated PBMCs, or as DNA extracted from either sample type. Study-wide findings and limitations: How much clinical and demographic metadata was included differed by source and by participant, and the metadata was provided uncurated.

The sequence came from a woman of 80 years or more with acute or convalescent COVID-19. The sample taken for sequencing was peripheral blood. The V and J genes are TRBV5-6 and TRBJ2-2, with the D gene too uncertain to name. The nucleotides read TGTGCCAGCAGCTTCACTGGGCCCGGGGAGCTGTTTTTT. Its protein is CASSFTGPGELFF. Here the CDR3 is joined to the reference TRBV5-6 and TRBJ2-2 genes, and the full variable domain is: DAGVTQSPTHLIKTRGQQVTLRCSPKSGHDTVSWYQQALGQGPQFIFQYYEEEERQRGNFPDRFSGHQFPNYSSELNVNALLLGDSALYLCASSFTGPGELFFGEGSRLTVL.